This record concerns one T cell receptor (beta chain) sequence. What it binds is not known. This specimen comes from a study of shared clonotypes between healthy human individuals. Study background: CD4 naive and CD4 memory each took three plates per donor, while CD8 naive took two and CD8 memory one.

The ends were cut back, 8 bases at V and 0 bases at J, with 19 bases in the middle. The length of the CDR3 is 17 residues. Germline values: CDR1 MDHEN, CDR2 SYDVKM. Points from the study as a whole: The naive CD4 repertoires of several donors were compared, and approximately 4.5% of clonotypes were shared. Compared with clonotypes that all four donors shared, non-shared clonotypes had lower generation probabilities.

CD8 cells classed as naive were CD45RO-negative and positively selected for CCR7, excluding terminally differentiated effector memory CD45RA+ cells. Libraries were prepared by immunoSEQ multiplex PCR; TCRdb keeps only in-frame clonotypes and omits some of them. The data hold more than 2 million clones, with 85% to 95% observed a single time. This chain connects TRBV28 to TRBJ1-4; no firm D call. Sequenced sample: naive CD8+ T cells from PBMCs. The clonotype originates from a man younger than 30 in good health. Some clones in this sample may be carry-over from other donors' samples. In DNA, the CDR3 is TGTGCCAGCGGAAAGGCGGCAGGCCTTGCAACTAATGAAAAACTGTTTTTT. Its translation is CASGKAAGLATNEKLFF.